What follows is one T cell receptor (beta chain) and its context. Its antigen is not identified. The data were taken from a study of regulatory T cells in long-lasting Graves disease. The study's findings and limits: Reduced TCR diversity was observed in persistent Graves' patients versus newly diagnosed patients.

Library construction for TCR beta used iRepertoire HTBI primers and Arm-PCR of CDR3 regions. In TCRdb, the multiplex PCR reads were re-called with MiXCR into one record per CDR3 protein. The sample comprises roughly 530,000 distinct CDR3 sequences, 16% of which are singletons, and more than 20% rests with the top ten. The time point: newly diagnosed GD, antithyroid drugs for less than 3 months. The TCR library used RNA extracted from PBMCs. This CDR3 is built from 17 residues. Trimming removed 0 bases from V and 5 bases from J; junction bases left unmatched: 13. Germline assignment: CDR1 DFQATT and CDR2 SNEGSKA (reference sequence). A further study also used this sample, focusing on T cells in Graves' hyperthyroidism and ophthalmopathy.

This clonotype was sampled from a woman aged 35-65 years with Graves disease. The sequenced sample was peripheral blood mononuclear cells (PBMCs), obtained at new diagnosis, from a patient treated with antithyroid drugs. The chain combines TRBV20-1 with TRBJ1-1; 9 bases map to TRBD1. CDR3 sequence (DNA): TGCAGTGCTAGAGATCCGGGGACAGGGAGGAAGGGGACTGAAGCTTTCTTT. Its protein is CSARDPGTGRKGTEAFF.